Listed below are T cell receptor beta chains from one sample, sequenced in a study of beta chain features in type 1 diabetes. Sequencing used immunoSEQ multiplex PCR; TCRdb keeps in-frame clones, though not all of them. Seen here are around 250,000 clones, about a fifth observed once, and the top ten hold 0.028%. The source material was naive CD4+ T cells from blood. These TCRs come from a woman aged 40-49 years with type 1 diabetes. The CDR3 runs from the conserved cysteine through the conserved F or W. Not all rows give a size; the values are once, few, many and, for expanded clones, a class.

size,V,CDR3
NA,TRBV30,CAWSTGLAGDNEQFF
few,TRBV29-1,CSVLPEETQYF
few,TRBV7-9,CASSFPPPRNTEAFF
few,TRBV29-1,CSSGYNEQFF
few,TRBV30,CAWSSRQIEKLFF
NA,TRBV18,CASSPPGTASTDTQYF
few,TRBV5-6,CASSSSGMNTGELFF
NA,TRBV28,CASSLSGALGGYTF
NA,TRBV5-4,CASSLDRGQKPQHF
few,TRBV5-1,CASSLDTDASTDTQYF
few,TRBV29-1,CSVLLRLADTYNEQFF
NA,TRBV6-6,CASSSQAQPPTEAFF
few,TRBV5-4,CASSGLQGYGYTF
NA,TRBV18,CASSSRGSTSTDTQYF
NA,TRBV29-1,CSVTAAGGLNTEAFF
few,TRBV9,CASSLTGAREKLFF
few,TRBV13,CATQKGQGLYEQYF
NA,TRBV19,CASSFRPRDTEAFF
few,TRBV15,CATMTGDNEKLFF
few,TRBV7-3,CASGITRDEQFF
NA,TRBV7-9,CASSSTTGRGYGYTF
few,TRBV5-1,CASSGTGDRGYTF
NA,TRBV6-6,CASSPGSNNSPLHF
NA,TRBV6-5,CASSYSTGWNGYTF
NA,TRBV23-1,CASSLYYQPQHF
NA,TRBV6-5,CASSQGGAPYEQYF
NA,TRBV19,CASRTTGSYEQYF
NA,TRBV15,CATSPRQNTEAFF
few,TRBV7-8,CASSLAPAGGASGANVLTF
few,TRBV5-4,CASSLKAGQETQYF
few,TRBV29-1,CSVVGISGRAGAQFF
NA,TRBV6-6,CASSYGLGQANQPQHF
NA,TRBV9,CASSVDTLNSPLHF
NA,TRBV5-4,CASSLDKGSYNEQFF
NA,TRBV4-1,CASSQDWQGTEAFF
few,TRBV5-6,CASSLRGNTGELFF
few,TRBV5-4,CASSSGTLQYNEQFF
NA,TRBV2,CASMGDRWVTEAFF
once,TRBV5-6,CASSYSSWAGTEAFF
NA,TRBV15,CATSRSDRGYGYTF
NA,TRBV7-9,CASSLTGRNTEAFF
NA,TRBV9,CASSGLGHLLGTEAFF
few,TRBV5-4,CASSRGRGARTYEQYF
NA,TRBV7-3,CASSLGGLNTEAFF
NA,TRBV28,CASSFITGPGGYTF
few,TRBV2,CASAGRKASGRVEQYF
few,TRBV28,CASSLTTTSNQPQHF
NA,TRBV19,CASTQTGGPDTQYF
few,TRBV29-1,CSVAPGLSTGELFF
few,TRBV15,CATSSTGDQPQHF
NA,TRBV18,CASSPGLNTEAFF
NA,TRBV28,CASSWDREGKTQYF